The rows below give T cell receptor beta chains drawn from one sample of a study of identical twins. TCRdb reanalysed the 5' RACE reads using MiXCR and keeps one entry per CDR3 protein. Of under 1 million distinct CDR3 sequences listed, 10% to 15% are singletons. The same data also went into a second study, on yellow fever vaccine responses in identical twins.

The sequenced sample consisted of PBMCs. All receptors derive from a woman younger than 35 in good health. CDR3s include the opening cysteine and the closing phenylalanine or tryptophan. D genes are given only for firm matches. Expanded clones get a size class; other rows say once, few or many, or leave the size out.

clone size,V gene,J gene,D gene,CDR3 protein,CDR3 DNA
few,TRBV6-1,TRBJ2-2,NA,CASKAGANTGELFF,TGTGCCAGCAAAGCAGGGGCGAACACCGGGGAGCTGTTTTTT
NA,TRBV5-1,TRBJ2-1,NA,CASSLMLGTNEQFF,TGCGCCAGCAGCTTGATGCTAGGAACTAACGAGCAGTTCTTC
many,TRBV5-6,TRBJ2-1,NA,CASSILGEQFF,TGTGCCAGCAGCATCTTGGGTGAGCAGTTCTTC
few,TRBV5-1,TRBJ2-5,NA,CASTLQGPQETQYF,TGCGCCAGCACCCTTCAGGGGCCCCAAGAGACCCAGTACTTC
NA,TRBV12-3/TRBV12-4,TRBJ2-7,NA,CASSKTHSYEQYF,TGTGCCAGCAGTAAGACGCACTCCTACGAGCAGTACTTC
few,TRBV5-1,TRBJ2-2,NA,CASSAGLALTIGTGELFF,TGCGCCAGCAGCGCGGGGCTAGCGCTCACAATCGGCACCGGGGAGCTGTTTTTT
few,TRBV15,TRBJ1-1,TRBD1,CATSSPGGETEAFF,TGTGCCACCAGCAGCCCAGGGGGCGAAACTGAAGCTTTCTTT
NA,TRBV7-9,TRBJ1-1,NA,CASSLRTSANTEAFF,TGTGCCAGCAGCTTAAGGACATCCGCTAACACTGAAGCTTTCTTT
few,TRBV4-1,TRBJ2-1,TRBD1,CASRPKPTGGSYNEQFF,TGCGCCAGCAGGCCAAAACCCACAGGGGGCTCCTACAATGAGCAGTTCTTC
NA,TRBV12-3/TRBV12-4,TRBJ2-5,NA,CASSLDRRETQYF,TGTGCCAGCAGTTTAGACAGACGGGAGACCCAGTACTTC
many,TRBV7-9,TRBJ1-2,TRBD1,CASSPAMTGTNYGYTF,TGTGCCAGCAGCCCCGCAATGACAGGGACCAACTATGGCTACACCTTC
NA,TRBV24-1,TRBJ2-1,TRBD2,CATATRVAGNNEQFF,TGTGCCACCGCAACCCGGGTAGCGGGGAACAATGAGCAGTTCTTC
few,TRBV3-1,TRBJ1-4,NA,CASSQISGSNEKLFF,TGTGCCAGCAGCCAAATTTCCGGCAGTAATGAAAAACTGTTTTTT